The 29 T cell receptor beta chains presented below share a single source sample, sequenced in a study of blood T cell repertoires in COVID-19. Libraries were prepared by immunoSEQ multiplex PCR; TCRdb keeps only in-frame clonotypes and omits some of them. Among about 170,000 clones, under 80% were seen once, and the ten largest hold less than 3%. The sequencing sample was made of peripheral blood. These receptors were obtained from a woman of 80 years or more with acute or convalescent COVID-19.

A few counts support this clone. The chain has TRBV6-4 and TRBJ2-3, with D unresolved. V was trimmed by 5 bases and J by 6 bases, leaving 12 bases between them. Germline V CDR1 and CDR2: MRHNA, SNTAGT. The length of the CDR3 is 13 residues. CDR3 loop: CASSSFEADTQYF. CDR3 in DNA: TGTGCCAGCAGTAGCTTCGAGGCGGATACGCAGTATTTT.

The chain couples TRBV5-1 to TRBJ1-1; D is unresolved. The CDR3 totals 14 residues. The germline gives CDR1 SGHRS, CDR2 YFSETQ. The ends were cut back, 3 bases at V and 1 base at J, with 10 bases in the middle. In DNA form, the CDR3 reads TGCGCCAGCAGCTCATGGGCCCAGAACACTGAAGCTTTCTTT. It yields the protein CASSSWAQNTEAFF.

The V gene is TRBV5-4, the J gene TRBJ2-5; 10 nucleotides match TRBD1. J lost 2 bases, V lost 4 bases, and 8 bases had no gene match. Germline lookup yields CDR1 SGHNT and CDR2 YYREEE (reference sequence). The CDR3 consists of 16 residues. CDR3 loop: CASSIRTGGIQETQYF. As DNA, the CDR3 is TGTGCCAGCAGCATAAGGACAGGGGGAATTCAAGAGACCCAGTACTTC.

CDR3 DNA: TGTGCCAGCAGCCTGCGGGAGGCGCTGAACACCGGGGAGCTGTTTTTT. Translation gives CASSLREALNTGELFF. The rearrangement uses TRBV11-1 and TRBJ2-2; 8 positions match TRBD2. The CDR3 totals 16 residues. Germline assignment: CDR1 SGHAT and CDR2 FQDESV (reference sequence). After removal of 5 bases from V and 1 base from J, the junction contained 6 bases not matched to a gene.

The chain recombines TRBV5-1 with TRBJ2-2, with 10 bases fitting TRBD1. The ends lost 9 bases at V and 6 bases at J; junction bases unmatched: 8. The CDR3 covers 14 residues. Germline V gives CDR1 SGHRS, CDR2 YFSETQ. CDR3 DNA: TGCGCCACCAACCGACAGGGGGCGGCCGGGGAGCTGTTTTTT. The encoded protein is CATNRQGAAGELFF.

The V call is TRBV4-1, the J call TRBJ2-7; D may be TRBD1 (6 bases). The V gene's germline CDR1 is MGHRA and CDR2 YSYEKL. Trimming pared 4 bases from V and 3 bases from J, leaving 10 bases between. The CDR3 extends over 13 amino acids. Written as DNA, the CDR3 is TGCGCCAGCAGCCGCGGACAGTACTACGAGCAGTACTTC. It codes for CASSRGQYYEQYF.

This clone was observed a handful of times. V usage is TRBV5-5 and J usage is TRBJ2-7; D not resolved. The CDR3 totals 11 residues. Per germline, CDR1 SGHKS and CDR2 YYEKEE (reference sequence). Deletions cut 2 bases from V and 3 bases from J, with 3 bases between. The CDR3 DNA sequence: TGTGCCAGCAGCTTCGGCTACGAGCAGTACTTC. It specifies CASSFGYEQYF.

The chain employs TRBV7-2 and TRBJ1-1; perhaps TRBD1 as D (5 bases). V was cut by 4 bases and J by 5 bases, with 17 bases left in between. CDR1 is SGHTA and CDR2 is FQGNSA in the germline V gene. The CDR3 sequence is 15 residues long. CDR3 region: CASSSGTGSWTEAFF. The CDR3 DNA sequence: TGTGCCAGCAGCTCGGGGACTGGGAGTTGGACTGAAGCTTTCTTT.

This rearrangement joins TRBV18 to TRBJ1-5; the match to TRBD1 covers 7 bases. CDR1 is KGHSH, CDR2 LQKENI, per germline. With 5 bases clipped from V and 0 bases from J, the junction kept 4 bases outside the gene matches. The CDR3 is 15 amino acids. In DNA form, the CDR3 reads TGTGCCAGCTCAGAGACAGGGAATAGCAATCAGCCCCAGCATTTT. Translation gives CASSETGNSNQPQHF.

This chain joins TRBV27 and TRBJ2-2; D ambiguous. Germline V gene data show CDR1 as MNHEY and CDR2 as SMNVEV (reference sequence). The CDR3 extends over 14 amino acids. The germline V and J ends were trimmed by 3 bases and 1 base, with 6 bases remaining between them. The CDR3 nucleotides read TGTGCCAGCAGTTTCGAGCGGAACACCGGGGAGCTGTTTTTT. Translation: CASSFERNTGELFF.

This rearrangement joins TRBV13 to TRBJ1-1; 8 nucleotides match TRBD1. This CDR3 region has 15 residues. Germline V gene sequence: CDR1 PRHDT, CDR2 FYEKMQ (reference sequence). Trimming at V came to 4 bases and at J to 3 bases, leaving 7 bases not matched to a gene. CDR3 in amino acids: CASSSEDRGYTEAFF. The CDR3 DNA reads TGTGCCAGCAGCTCGGAAGACAGGGGCTACACTGAAGCTTTCTTT. Looking up the rest from reference TRBV13 and TRBJ1-1 gives the full variable domain: AAGVIQSPRHLIKEKRETATLKCYPIPRHDTVYWYQQGPGQDPQFLISFYEKMQSDKGSIPDRFSAQQFSDYHSELNMSSLELGDSALYFCASSSEDRGYTEAFFGQGTRLTVV.

This clone was recorded a few times. This chain joins TRBV4-2 and TRBJ2-7, with 9 bases identical to TRBD2. This CDR3 region has 14 residues. Germline CDR1 reads LGHNA; CDR2 reads YNFKEQ. Trimming took 0 bases from V and 4 from J; bases not matched to a gene: 1. Written as DNA, the CDR3 is TGTGCCAGCAGCCAAGATGCGGGAGGGTACGAGCAGTACTTC. This gives the protein CASSQDAGGYEQYF.

The V call is TRBV18, the J call TRBJ1-6; D is perhaps TRBD1 (6 bases). Trimming left V 3 bases short and J 7 bases short, with 13 bases between. Germline CDR1 reads KGHSH; CDR2 reads LQKENI. The CDR3 extends over 15 amino acids. The CDR3 DNA is TGTGCCAGCTCACCTCGGACAGCCCAAAATTCACCCCTCCACTTT. This gives the protein CASSPRTAQNSPLHF.

This sequence joins TRBV5-1 and TRBJ1-2, with unresolved D. Germline V gene sequence: CDR1 SGHRS, CDR2 YFSETQ. V lost 0 bases to trimming and J lost 2 bases, with 5 bases between them. This CDR3 contains 13 residues. CDR3 sequence (DNA): TGCGCCAGCAGCTTGGCGCAGAACTATGGCTACACCTTC. It is translated as CASSLAQNYGYTF.

The CDR3 DNA follows: TGCGCCAGCAGCAGAGACAGGGGGATGAACACTGAAGCTTTCTTT. Amino acid sequence: CASSRDRGMNTEAFF. V usage is TRBV5-1 and J usage is TRBJ1-1; 9 bases align to TRBD1. The CDR3 has 15 amino acids. J lost 0 bases, V lost 4 bases, and 4 bases had no gene match. Germline CDR1 reads SGHRS; CDR2 reads YFSETQ. The whole variable domain, filled in from reference TRBV5-1 and TRBJ1-1, reads KAGVTQTPRYLIKTRGQQVTLSCSPISGHRSVSWYQQTPGQGLQFLFEYFSETQRNKGNFPGRFSGRQFSNSRSEMNVSTLELGDSALYLCASSRDRGMNTEAFFGQGTRLTVV.

V and J are TRBV28 and TRBJ2-2; 9 positions match TRBD2. Per germline, CDR1 MDHEN and CDR2 SYDVKM. Unmatched junction bases numbered 9, after V lost 6 bases and J lost 4 bases. The CDR3 is 16 residues long. Here the CDR3 reads CASSLPLAGSTGELFF. The CDR3 nucleotides read TGTGCCAGCAGCTTACCTCTAGCGGGGTCCACCGGGGAGCTGTTTTTT.

V is TRBV5-6 and J is TRBJ2-1, with D perhaps matching TRBD1 (6 bases). Germline V lookup: CDR1 SGHDT, CDR2 YYEEEE. V lost 2 bases, J lost 9 bases, and 12 bases lay in between. The CDR3 is made up of 13 amino acids. The CDR3 sequence is CASSLLRGGEQFF. The CDR3 region has the DNA TGTGCCAGCAGCTTACTCAGGGGCGGTGAGCAGTTCTTC.

The chain carries TRBV9 and TRBJ2-7; 10 bases are shared with TRBD1. This CDR3 has 15 residues. From germline, CDR1 is SGDLS and CDR2 YYNGEE. The ends lost 4 bases at V and 2 bases at J; junction bases unmatched: 6. The CDR3 is CASSMGQGQPYEQYF. Written as DNA, the CDR3 is TGTGCCAGCAGCATGGGACAGGGGCAACCCTACGAGCAGTACTTC.

In its sample, this clone was seen a few times. CDR3: CASSLQDRVGTEAFF. DNA for the CDR3: TGTGCCAGCAGCCTACAGGACAGGGTGGGCACTGAAGCTTTCTTT. This chain links TRBV7-8 with TRBJ1-1, with 8 nucleotides matching TRBD1. The CDR3 length is 15 residues. The J segment lost 4 bases and the V segment lost 5 bases, leaving 9 bases of the junction unmatched. Germline CDR1 is SGHVS and CDR2 is FQNEAQ.

The chain is built from TRBV28 and TRBJ1-1; no reliable D call. The germline V gene encodes CDR1 MDHEN and CDR2 SYDVKM. CDR3 length equals 15 residues. The V end lost 2 bases, the J end lost 4 bases, and 14 bases lay between the germline ends. The CDR3 DNA reads as TGTGCCAGCAGTTTAAAGCACAGTTACAGCACTGAAGCTTTCTTT. Residues: CASSLKHSYSTEAFF.

V usage is TRBV23-1 and J usage is TRBJ2-2; no clear D gene. TRBV23-1 is marked as an open reading frame, function uncertain. Trimming removed 6 bases from V and 5 bases from J, with 7 bases in between. The CDR3 sequence is 12 residues long. DNA for the CDR3: TGCGCCAGCAGCCGCGGTACCGGGGAGCTGTTTTTT. Translation gives CASSRGTGELFF.

The chain combines TRBV7-9 with TRBJ2-3; TRBD2 matches 9 bases. Germline V CDR1 and CDR2: SEHNR, FQNEAQ (reference sequence). V was pared by 5 bases and J by 1 base, with 4 bases of the junction left unmatched. The CDR3 loop spans 15 amino acids. The CDR3 loop is CASSPWTSGTDTQYF. The CDR3 DNA reads as TGTGCCAGCAGCCCCTGGACTAGCGGCACAGATACGCAGTATTTT.

This clone was seen ten or more times. V usage is TRBV30 and J usage is TRBJ1-5; D perhaps matches TRBD1 (6 bases). V lost 2 bases, J lost 4 bases, and 9 bases lay in between. Per the germline V gene, CDR1 is GTSNPN and CDR2 is SVGIG (reference sequence). The CDR3 consists of 13 residues. CDR3 residues: CAWSNTGNQPQHF. In DNA form, the CDR3 reads TGTGCCTGGAGTAATACAGGGAATCAGCCCCAGCATTTT.

This chain uses TRBV28 with TRBJ2-1; TRBD2 aligns across 8 bases. CDR1 is MDHEN and CDR2 is SYDVKM in the germline V gene. Trimming took 2 bases from V and 7 from J; bases not matched to a gene: 4. The CDR3 is 14 residues long. This CDR3 reads CASSLAGGWNEQFF. In DNA, the CDR3 is TGTGCCAGCAGTTTAGCGGGAGGTTGGAATGAGCAGTTCTTC.

J is TRBJ2-3 and V is TRBV9; D might be TRBD1 (5 bases). The CDR3 covers 15 residues. Trimming removed 3 bases from V and 13 bases from J, with 24 bases in between. Germline CDR1 SGDLS, CDR2 YYNGEE. For the CDR3, the DNA is TGTGCCAGCAGCGAACGACAGACGTCTTTATATCTTAAGTATTTT. The encoded protein is CASSERQTSLYLKYF.

The chain has TRBV19 and TRBJ2-1, with 11 positions matching TRBD2. The CDR3 runs 17 residues. J was trimmed by 0 bases and V by 7 bases; bases with no gene match: 8. CDR1 LNHDA and CDR2 SQIVND come from the germline V gene (reference sequence). CDR3 amino acids: CASKSASGGSSYNEQFF. The DNA of the CDR3 is TGTGCCAGTAAGTCGGCTAGCGGGGGGAGCTCCTACAATGAGCAGTTCTTC.

The chain recombines TRBV28 with TRBJ1-5, with 11 bases identical to TRBD1. CDR1 and CDR2 from the germline V gene are MDHEN and SYDVKM. The CDR3 length is 16 residues. V was pared by 0 bases and J by 6 bases, with 4 bases of the junction left unmatched. DNA for the CDR3: TGTGCCAGCAGTTTATGGGGGACAGGGGGAAGTCAGCCCCAGCATTTT. The encoded protein is CASSLWGTGGSQPQHF.

CDR3 sequence reads: CASSRMGAAEQFF. Here the CDR3 DNA reads TGTGCCAGCAGCCGGATGGGGGCCGCTGAGCAGTTCTTC. The chain recombines TRBV5-6 with TRBJ2-1, with D possibly being TRBD1 (6 bases). The germline CDR1 and CDR2 sequences are SGHDT and YYEEEE. The V and J ends lost 4 bases and 9 bases respectively, with 14 bases between them. CDR3 length: 13 amino acids.

The V call is TRBV3-1 (or the pseudogene TRBV3-2), the J call TRBJ2-2, with 9 bases lining up with TRBD2. Germline trimming cut 4 bases from V and 7 bases from J; bases unmatched to any gene: 13. The CDR3 has 17 amino acids. Germline loops: CDR1 LGHDT, CDR2 YNNKEL (reference sequence). The CDR3 DNA reads as TGTGCCAGCAGCCTCTATGGGGCGGGAGGGCCGAACGGGGAGCTGTTTTTT. The encoded protein is CASSLYGAGGPNGELFF.